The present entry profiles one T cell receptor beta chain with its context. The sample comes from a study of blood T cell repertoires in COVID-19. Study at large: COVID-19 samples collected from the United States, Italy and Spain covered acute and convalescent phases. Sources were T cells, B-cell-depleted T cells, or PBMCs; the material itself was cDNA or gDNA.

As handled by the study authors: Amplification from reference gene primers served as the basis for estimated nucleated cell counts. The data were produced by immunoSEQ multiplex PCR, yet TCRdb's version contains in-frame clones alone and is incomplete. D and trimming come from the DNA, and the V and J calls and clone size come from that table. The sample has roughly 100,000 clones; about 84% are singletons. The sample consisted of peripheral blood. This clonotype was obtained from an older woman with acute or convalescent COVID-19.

CDR3: CASSPNLIASYGYTF. DNA of the CDR3: TGTGCCAGCAGCCCGAACCTTATTGCGTCCTATGGCTACACCTTC. J is TRBJ1-2 and V is TRBV6-5; D gene unclear. V lost 6 bases and J lost 4, with 18 bases in between. Germline V CDR1 and CDR2: MNHEY, SVGAGI. The CDR3 is 15 residues long.